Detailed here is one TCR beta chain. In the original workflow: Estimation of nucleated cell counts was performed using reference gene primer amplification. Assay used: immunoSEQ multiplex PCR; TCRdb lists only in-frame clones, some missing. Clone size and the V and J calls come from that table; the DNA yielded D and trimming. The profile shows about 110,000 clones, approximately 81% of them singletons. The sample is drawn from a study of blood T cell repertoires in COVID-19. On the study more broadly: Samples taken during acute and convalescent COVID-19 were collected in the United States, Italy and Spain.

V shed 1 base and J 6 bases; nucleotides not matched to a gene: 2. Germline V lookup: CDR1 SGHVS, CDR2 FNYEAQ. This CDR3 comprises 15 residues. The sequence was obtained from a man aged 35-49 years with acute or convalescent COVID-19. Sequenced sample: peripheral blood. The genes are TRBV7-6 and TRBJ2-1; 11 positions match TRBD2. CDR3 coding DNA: TGTGCCAGCAGCTTAGGACTAGCGGGGCTCAATGAGCAGTTCTTC. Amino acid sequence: CASSLGLAGLNEQFF.